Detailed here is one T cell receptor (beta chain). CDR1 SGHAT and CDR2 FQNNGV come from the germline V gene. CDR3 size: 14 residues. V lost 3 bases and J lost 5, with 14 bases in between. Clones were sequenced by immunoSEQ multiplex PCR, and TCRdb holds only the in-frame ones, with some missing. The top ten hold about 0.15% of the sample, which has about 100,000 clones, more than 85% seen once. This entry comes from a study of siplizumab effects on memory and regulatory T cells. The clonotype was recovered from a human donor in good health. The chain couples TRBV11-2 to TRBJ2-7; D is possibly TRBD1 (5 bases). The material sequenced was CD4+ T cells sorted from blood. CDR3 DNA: TGTGCCAGCAGCTTGAACGGAAGGGGCGACGAGCAGTACTTC. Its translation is CASSLNGRGDEQYF.